The T cell receptor (beta chain) under discussion was sequenced for a study of blood T cells in healthy people across ages. Findings and limits, study-wide: The long-lived group displayed more naive CD4+ cells, plus higher diversity, than the aged donors did.

Notes on this clonotype: Its antigen is still unknown.

This CDR3 has 12 amino acids. V was pared by 5 bases and J by 4 bases, with 5 bases between. Per the germline V gene, CDR1 is LNHDA and CDR2 is SQIVND (reference sequence). PCR was performed a second time for 7 to 11 cycles using a sample-barcoded 5' primer and a J-beta primer mix. From the 5' RACE reads, TCRdb called clonotypes with MiXCR, one entry per CDR3 protein. The repertoire holds 500,000 to 650,000 distinct CDR3 sequences, with 27% as singletons. Separately, the same data were catalogued under a study of T cells of mothers and their children.

The rearrangement uses TRBV19 and TRBJ2-2, with D unresolved. The receptor was isolated from a boy between 2 and 10 years old in good health. Sequenced material: blood. The CDR3 bases are TGTGCCAGTAGTGCTCCCACCGGGGAGCTGTTTTTT. Translating gives CASSAPTGELFF.